One sample yielded the 29 T cell receptor beta chains listed below, sequenced in a study of shared clonotypes between healthy human individuals. TCRdb's table, derived via immunoSEQ multiplex PCR, lists solely in-frame clones and lacks some. The sample consists of some 2,500,000 clones, more than 85% of them appearing once. Sequenced sample: naive CD4+ T cells from PBMCs. The subset denotes: CD45RA+ positively selected. These receptors originate from a man between 18 and 35 years old in good health. Some clones in this sample may be carry-over from other donors' samples.

The rearrangement links TRBV30 to TRBJ2-5; 10 bases map to TRBD1. From germline, CDR1 is GTSNPN and CDR2 SVGIG (reference sequence). V shed 1 base and J 5 bases; nucleotides not matched to a gene: 1. The CDR3 consists of 13 residues. The CDR3 nucleotides are TGTGCCTGGAGTGGGACAGGGGGGGAGACCCAGTACTTC. Encoded protein: CAWSGTGGETQYF.

Concerning this clone itself: At the DNA level, this CDR3 is encoded by other sequences in the same sample as well. The chain employs TRBV5-1 and TRBJ2-3, with D unresolved. Germline V CDR1 and CDR2: SGHRS, YFSETQ. The V end lost 4 bases, the J end lost 3 bases, and 12 bases lay between the germline ends. The length of the CDR3 is 14 residues. CDR3 loop: CASSPPLGTDTQYF. The CDR3 coding sequence is TGCGCCAGCAGCCCCCCTCTCGGAACAGATACGCAGTATTTT. The full variable domain, in which reference TRBV5-1 and TRBJ2-3 provide the parts outside the CDR3, is KAGVTQTPRYLIKTRGQQVTLSCSPISGHRSVSWYQQTPGQGLQFLFEYFSETQRNKGNFPGRFSGRQFSNSRSEMNVSTLELGDSALYLCASSPPLGTDTQYFGPGTRLTVL.

This rearrangement joins TRBV7-8 to TRBJ2-2, with 11 bases fitting TRBD2. The CDR3 spans 16 residues. CDR1 and CDR2 (germline): SGHVS, FQNEAQ. With V trimmed by 5 bases and J by 3 bases, 5 bases remained unmatched. The DNA of the CDR3 is TGTGCCAGCAGCCGACTAGCGGGGTCCGACACCGGGGAGCTGTTTTTT. It specifies CASSRLAGSDTGELFF. Full variable domain (outside the CDR3, taken from reference TRBV7-8 and TRBJ2-2): GAGVSQSPRYKVAKRGQDVALRCDPISGHVSLFWYQQALGQGPEFLTYFQNEAQLDKSGLPSDRFFAERPEGSVSTLKIQRTQQEDSAVYLCASSRLAGSDTGELFFGEGSRLTVL.

The chain employs TRBV19 and TRBJ2-2; D is ambiguous. CDR3 length equals 14 residues. Trimming stripped 3 bases from V and 3 bases from J, with 8 bases between. The V gene's germline CDR1 is LNHDA and CDR2 SQIVND (reference sequence). CDR3 in amino acids: CASSIFSYTGELFF. The CDR3 DNA reads TGTGCCAGTAGTATCTTTAGTTACACCGGGGAGCTGTTTTTT.

The chain joins TRBV2 to TRBJ2-3; the D gene is possibly TRBD1 (6 bases). Germline CDR1 reads SNHLY; CDR2 reads FYNNEI. The CDR3 spans 15 residues. The ends were cut back, 6 bases at V and 2 bases at J, with 15 bases in the middle. CDR3 in DNA: TGTGCCAGCAGCCCCAACAGGGCTTCCACAGATACGCAGTATTTT. This encodes CASSPNRASTDTQYF.

This sequence joins TRBV1 and TRBJ2-1; the table's D call TRBD2 went unverified against the DNA. TRBV1 is labeled a pseudogene. CDR3 length equals 17 residues. CDR3 residues: CTSSQSTSGSVRNEQFF. The CDR3 DNA reads as TGCACCAGCAGCCAATCAACTAGCGGGAGTGTTCGCAATGAGCAGTTCTTC.

This clone was seen a few times. V usage is TRBV29-1 and J usage is TRBJ1-1, with a weak D call TRBD1 (5 bases). CDR1 and CDR2 (germline): SQVTM, ANQGSEA. The CDR3 has 13 amino acids. V lost 6 bases to trimming and J lost 4 bases, with 15 bases between them. In nucleotides, the CDR3 is TGCAGCGTGGGCTTGATGGGGGGCACTGAAGCTTTCTTT. It yields the protein CSVGLMGGTEAFF.

The chain has TRBV18 and TRBJ2-2; D gene ambiguous. Germline CDR1 reads KGHSH; CDR2 reads LQKENI. This CDR3 region has 16 residues. Between the trimmed V and J ends, which lost 6 bases and 1 base, there was a span of 15 bases. CDR3 bases: TGTGCCAGCTCCCCCCTTGAGCTCTTGAACACCGGGGAGCTGTTTTTT. Encoded protein: CASSPLELLNTGELFF.

The chain couples TRBV5-1 to TRBJ2-1; 8 bases agree with TRBD2. This CDR3 has 15 amino acids. Unmatched junction bases numbered 3, after V lost 4 bases and J lost 0 bases. Germline loops: CDR1 SGHRS, CDR2 YFSETQ. CDR3: CASSESGSSYNEQFF. The CDR3 DNA sequence: TGCGCCAGCAGCGAAAGCGGGAGCTCCTACAATGAGCAGTTCTTC.

CDR3 sequence reads: CASSLGGGRNADTQYF. The CDR3 coding sequence is TGTGCCAGCAGCTTAGGGGGCGGGAGGAATGCAGATACGCAGTATTTT. This chain uses TRBV13 with TRBJ2-3; 8 bases align to TRBD2. After removal of 0 bases from V and 4 bases from J, the junction contained 6 bases not matched to a gene. Germline V CDR1 and CDR2: PRHDT, FYEKMQ (reference sequence). This CDR3 region has 16 residues.

The chain recombines TRBV13 with TRBJ1-2; D unclear. V was cut by 5 bases and J by 2 bases, with 9 bases left in between. Germline V gene lookup returns CDR1 PRHDT and CDR2 FYEKMQ (reference sequence). This CDR3 region has 13 residues. The CDR3 nucleotides read TGTGCCAGCAGCACCCAGAGAAACTATGGCTACACCTTC. Its translation: CASSTQRNYGYTF.

The chain links TRBV6-1 to TRBJ1-4; D is unclear. Per germline, CDR1 MNHNS and CDR2 SASEGT. There are 14 residues in the CDR3. V was cut by 3 bases and J by 2 bases, with 7 bases left in between. Here the CDR3 DNA reads TGTGCCAGCAGTGAGGACGCGACTAATGAAAAACTGTTTTTT. Protein sequence: CASSEDATNEKLFF.

V usage is TRBV28 and J usage is TRBJ1-3; D may be TRBD1 (5 bases). This CDR3 comprises 14 residues. The V and J ends lost 6 bases and 4 bases respectively, with 13 bases between them. The germline gives CDR1 MDHEN, CDR2 SYDVKM. Here the CDR3 DNA reads TGTGCCAGCAGCCCCCGACAGCCCGGAAACACCATATATTTT. Translated, it gives CASSPRQPGNTIYF.

The chain employs TRBV5-1 and TRBJ2-1; TRBD2 matches at 16 bases. The CDR3 totals 18 residues. With 3 bases clipped from V and 5 bases from J, the junction kept 8 bases outside the gene matches. Germline V gene lookup returns CDR1 SGHRS and CDR2 YFSETQ. The CDR3 DNA follows: TGCGCCAGCAGCTCGCTGGGGACTAGCGGGAGGGTGGACAATGAGCAGTTCTTC. Translation gives CASSSLGTSGRVDNEQFF.

The chain combines TRBV29-1 with TRBJ2-1, with 8 bases fitting TRBD1. The CDR3 covers 14 residues. Germline-derived CDR1 and CDR2 are SQVTM and ANQGSEA. V shed 4 bases, J shed 3 bases, and the junction held 5 bases outside the gene matches. CDR3 in amino acids: CSVGDRINYNEQFF. Written as DNA, the CDR3 is TGCAGCGTTGGGGACAGGATAAACTACAATGAGCAGTTCTTC.

This clone was observed a few times. Other DNA sequences in this sample translate to the same CDR3. This sequence joins TRBV30 and TRBJ1-1; D might be TRBD1 (5 bases). The CDR3 covers 13 residues. V was cut by 0 bases and J by 5 bases, with 10 bases left in between. From germline, CDR1 is GTSNPN and CDR2 SVGIG (reference sequence). The CDR3 DNA follows: TGTGCCTGGAGTGTTGGGGGAAGGACTGAAGCTTTCTTT. It encodes CAWSVGGRTEAFF.

The rearrangement uses TRBV2 and TRBJ2-3, with unresolved D. Trimming took off 4 bases at V and 2 bases at J, with 13 bases between the two ends. The CDR3 contains 15 residues. Germline CDR1 is SNHLY and CDR2 is FYNNEI. DNA of the CDR3: TGTGCCAGCAGTGGACGAAGTTTCCTCACAGATACGCAGTATTTT. Residues: CASSGRSFLTDTQYF.

The CDR3 is CARGLAGDIDTQYF. The CDR3 nucleotides are TGTGCCCGTGGACTAGCGGGCGATATAGATACGCAGTATTTT. The J gene is TRBJ2-3, the V gene TRBV2; 11 nucleotides match TRBD2. The CDR3 covers 14 residues. J lost 5 bases, V lost 11 bases, and 9 bases had no gene match. Germline V gene sequence: CDR1 SNHLY, CDR2 FYNNEI.

The chain couples TRBV28 to TRBJ1-1; no definite D call. The germline V gene encodes CDR1 MDHEN and CDR2 SYDVKM. The CDR3 spans 13 residues. The V gene lost 6 bases and the J gene lost 1 base, with 9 bases spanning the gap. The CDR3 region has the DNA TGTGCCAGCAGATTACCCAGGAACACTGAAGCTTTCTTT. It translates to CASRLPRNTEAFF.

The rearrangement uses TRBV5-4 and TRBJ2-7, with D unclear. The CDR3 totals 12 residues. In germline, CDR1 is SGHNT, CDR2 YYREEE (reference sequence). V lost 5 bases and J 6 bases, leaving 12 bases between the germline ends. In nucleotides, the CDR3 is TGTGCCAGCAGAAACACAGAGAGCGAGCAGTACTTC. Its translation is CASRNTESEQYF.

This sequence joins TRBV5-1 and TRBJ2-5; the match to TRBD1 covers 8 bases. This CDR3 is built from 18 residues. Germline V gene lookup returns CDR1 SGHRS and CDR2 YFSETQ. V shed 0 bases and J 4 bases; nucleotides not matched to a gene: 14. The CDR3 DNA reads TGCGCCAGCAGCTTGGGACCTTCAGGGGGCCGGTTCGGAGAGACCCAGTACTTC. Translating it yields CASSLGPSGGRFGETQYF.

This sequence joins TRBV7-9 and TRBJ1-4; 10 positions agree with TRBD1. The junction had 6 bases not matched to a gene; V was cut back by 3 bases and J by 8 bases. This CDR3 is built from 15 residues. Germline V gives CDR1 SEHNR, CDR2 FQNEAQ (reference sequence). CDR3 in amino acids: CASSLFGTGDEKLFF. The CDR3 nucleotides read TGTGCCAGCAGCTTGTTCGGGACAGGGGACGAAAAACTGTTTTTT.

In nucleotides, the CDR3 is TGTGCCAGCAGCTTAAGGCCAACAGGGACTGAAGCTTTCTTT. Protein: CASSLRPTGTEAFF. The chain recombines TRBV7-3 with TRBJ1-1; D might be TRBD1 (6 bases). The CDR3 consists of 14 residues. In germline, CDR1 is SGHTA, CDR2 FQGTGA. V dropped 1 base and J dropped 5 bases, with 11 bases sitting between them.

This clone appeared once. The J gene is TRBJ2-5, the V gene TRBV4-2; 8 nucleotides match TRBD1. This CDR3 is built from 15 residues. Germline V CDR1 and CDR2: LGHNA, YNFKEQ. V dropped 3 bases and J dropped 2; count of bases not matched to a gene: 5. The CDR3, as DNA: TGTGCCAGCAGCCAGGACAGGGCCCGTCAAGAGACCCAGTACTTC. Translated, it gives CASSQDRARQETQYF.

The chain couples TRBV5-1 to TRBJ2-5; TRBD1 or TRBD2 may be the D gene (5 bases each). CDR3 size: 15 residues. V lost 4 bases and J 2 bases, leaving 15 bases between the germline ends. Germline CDR1 SGHRS, CDR2 YFSETQ. CDR3 amino acids: CASSIYGTDQETQYF. CDR3 bases: TGCGCCAGCAGCATTTACGGGACGGATCAAGAGACCCAGTACTTC.

The chain employs TRBV28 and TRBJ2-7, with D perhaps assigned TRBD1 or TRBD2 (5 bases each). The CDR3 is made up of 14 amino acids. V lost 4 bases, J lost 5 bases, and 15 bases lay in between. Germline CDR1 reads MDHEN; CDR2 reads SYDVKM. CDR3 protein: CASSSQRGSDEQYF. For the CDR3, the DNA is TGTGCCAGCAGTTCTCAGAGGGGCTCGGACGAGCAGTACTTC.

The chain is built from TRBV7-2 and TRBJ2-7; D is perhaps TRBD1 or TRBD2 (5 bases each). V gave up 7 bases and J gave up 1 base, with 23 bases separating them. There are 17 residues in the CDR3. From germline, CDR1 is SGHTA and CDR2 FQGNSA. The CDR3 protein is CASIPGGTGGLSYEQYF. The CDR3 DNA follows: TGTGCCAGCATCCCCGGCGGAACTGGGGGTTTATCCTACGAGCAGTACTTC.

The rearrangement joins TRBV28 to TRBJ2-7; tentatively, D is TRBD1 or TRBD2 (5 bases each). CDR1 and CDR2 from the germline V gene are MDHEN and SYDVKM. V lost 10 bases to trimming and J lost 3 bases, with 13 bases between them. This CDR3 has 12 residues. Here the CDR3 reads CATTRGSYEQYF. In DNA, the CDR3 is TGTGCCACCACTAGGGGAAGCTACGAGCAGTACTTC.

V and J are TRBV5-1 and TRBJ2-7, with a possible D match to TRBD2 (6 bases). Per germline, CDR1 SGHRS and CDR2 YFSETQ. CDR3 length: 15 residues. The V end was cut by 4 bases, the J end by 0 bases, with 14 bases between. CDR3 DNA sequence: TGCGCCAGCAGCCCCGGAGGGACGGCCTCCTACGAGCAGTACTTC. Translated: CASSPGGTASYEQYF.